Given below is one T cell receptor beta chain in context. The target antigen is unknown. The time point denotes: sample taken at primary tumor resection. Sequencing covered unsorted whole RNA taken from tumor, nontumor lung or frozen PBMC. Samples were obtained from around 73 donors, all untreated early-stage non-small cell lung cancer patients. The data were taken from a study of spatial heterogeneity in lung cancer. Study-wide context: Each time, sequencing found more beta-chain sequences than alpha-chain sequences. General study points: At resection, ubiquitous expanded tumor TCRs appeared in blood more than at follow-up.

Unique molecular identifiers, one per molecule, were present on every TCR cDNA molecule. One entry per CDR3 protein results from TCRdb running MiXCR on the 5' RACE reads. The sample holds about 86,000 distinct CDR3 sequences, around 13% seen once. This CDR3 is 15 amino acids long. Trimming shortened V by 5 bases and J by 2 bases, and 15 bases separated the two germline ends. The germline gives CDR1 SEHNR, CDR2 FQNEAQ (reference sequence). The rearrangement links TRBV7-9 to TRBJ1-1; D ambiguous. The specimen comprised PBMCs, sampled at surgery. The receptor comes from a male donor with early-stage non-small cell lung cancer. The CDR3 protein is CASSLSGRLNTEAFF. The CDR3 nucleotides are TGTGCCAGCAGCCTCTCCGGCAGGCTTAACACTGAAGCTTTCTTT. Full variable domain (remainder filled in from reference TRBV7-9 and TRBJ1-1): DTGVSQNPRHKITKRGQNVTFRCDPISEHNRLYWYRQTLGQGPEFLTYFQNEAQLEKSRLLSDRFSAERPKGSFSTLEIQRTEQGDSAMYLCASSLSGRLNTEAFFGQGTRLTVV.